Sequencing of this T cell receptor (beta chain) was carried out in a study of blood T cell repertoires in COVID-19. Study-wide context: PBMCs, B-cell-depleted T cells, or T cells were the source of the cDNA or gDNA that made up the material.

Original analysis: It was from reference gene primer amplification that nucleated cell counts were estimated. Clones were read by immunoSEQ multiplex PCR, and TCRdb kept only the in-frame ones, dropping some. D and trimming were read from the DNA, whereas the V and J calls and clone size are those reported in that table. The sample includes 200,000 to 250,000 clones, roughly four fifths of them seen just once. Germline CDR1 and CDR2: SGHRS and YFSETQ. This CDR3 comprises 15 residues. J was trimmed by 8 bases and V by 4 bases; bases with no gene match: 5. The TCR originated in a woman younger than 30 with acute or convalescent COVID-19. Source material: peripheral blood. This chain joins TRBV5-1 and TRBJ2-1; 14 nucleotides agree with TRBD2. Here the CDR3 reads CASSRTSGRLDEQFF. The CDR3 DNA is TGCGCCAGCAGCAGGACTAGCGGGAGGTTGGATGAGCAGTTCTTC.